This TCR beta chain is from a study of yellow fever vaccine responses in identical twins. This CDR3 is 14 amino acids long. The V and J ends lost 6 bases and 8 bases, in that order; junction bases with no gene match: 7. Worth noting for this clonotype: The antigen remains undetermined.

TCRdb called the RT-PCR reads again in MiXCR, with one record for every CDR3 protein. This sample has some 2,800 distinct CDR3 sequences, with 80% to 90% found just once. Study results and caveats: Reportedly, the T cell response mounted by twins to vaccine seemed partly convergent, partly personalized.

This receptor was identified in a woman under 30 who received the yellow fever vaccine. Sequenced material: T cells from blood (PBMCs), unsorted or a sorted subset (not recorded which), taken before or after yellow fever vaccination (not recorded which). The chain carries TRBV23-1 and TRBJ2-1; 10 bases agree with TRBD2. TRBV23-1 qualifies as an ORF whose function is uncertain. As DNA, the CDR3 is TGCGCCAGCAGGTACGGGACTAGCGCAGATGAGCAGTTCTTC. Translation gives CASRYGTSADEQFF.